The TCR beta chain described here comes from a study of CD8 T cells in ankylosing spondylitis. The length of the CDR3 is 16 residues. Losses at the gene ends were 3 bases for V and 1 base for J; bases not matched to a gene: 6. From germline, CDR1 is SGDLS and CDR2 YYNGEE. One entry per CDR3 protein results from TCRdb running MiXCR on the 5' RACE reads. The profile covers roughly 670,000 distinct CDR3 sequences, with around 17% appearing a single time and around 19% taken by the ten largest. Study-wide results and caveats: Blood of patients with ankylosing spondylitis appeared to be characterized by a TCR beta motif of fewer than 10 highly homologous variants. A number of the motif variants had already been described in reactive arthritis synovial fluid and blood.

About this clonotype itself: Antigen: not known.

The sequenced material came from blood, either unsorted or a sorted T cell fraction (not recorded which). The genes are TRBV9 and TRBJ2-5; 10 bases map to TRBD2. This receptor was obtained from a male donor with ankylosing spondylitis. The CDR3 sequence: CASSGGLAEVQETQYF. The CDR3 DNA follows: TGTGCCAGCAGCGGCGGACTAGCGGAGGTCCAAGAGACCCAGTACTTC.